This T cell receptor (beta chain) was retrieved from a study of beta chain features in type 1 diabetes. General observations from the study: TCRB CDR3s were moderately but significantly shorter in Type 1 diabetes patients in all four CD4+ subsets.

Expressed TCRB transcripts were sequenced because the entire RNA isolate underwent reverse transcription. Here immunoSEQ multiplex PCR was the method, and the copy in TCRdb shows in-frame clones only, minus some. The sample shows about 170,000 clones, around 7.8% of them seen only once. Germline values: CDR1 SGDLS, CDR2 YYNGEE. V was clipped by 3 bases and J by 1 base; unmatched bases: 11. The CDR3 sequence is 17 residues long. A word on this clone: Antigen: not known.

The source material was central memory CD4+ T cells from blood. The source of this sequence is a woman aged 40 to 50 with type 1 diabetes. V and J are TRBV9 and TRBJ2-3; 7 nucleotides agree with TRBD2. CDR3 in DNA: TGTGCCAGCAGCGGGGCGGGAGCTGTTTGGGGCACAGATACGCAGTATTTT. Amino acid sequence: CASSGAGAVWGTDTQYF.